This TCR beta chain was identified during a study of regulatory T cells in long-lasting Graves disease (dated by TCRdb to the early 2020s). At the level of the whole study: Antithyroid drugs had been taken for less than 3 months by newly diagnosed Graves' disease patients. Peripheral blood TCR sequencing and RNA sequencing compared persistent Graves' disease patients with newly diagnosed Graves' disease patients. The study was registered as a clinical trial and conducted in China. A total of around 33 samples underwent TCR sequencing, from about 13 patients with persistent Graves' disease and some 20 patients with newly diagnosed Graves' disease. The paper's findings and limits, for the study overall: Compared with newly diagnosed patients, persistent Graves' disease patients had lower TCR Shannon entropy and fewer highly expanded clones, which suggests clonal expansion. Only peripheral blood was studied, because thyroid tissue, the primary lesion, was inaccessible. Preferential use of TRBV28, TRBJ1-2 and TRBJ2-5 was observed in persistent disease, whereas TRBV20-1 and TRBJ2-1 were favored in newly diagnosed disease. The authors noted that the small sample size was a limitation that may lower accuracy. Sequencing and analysis were limited to the TCR beta chain. Persistent patients shared more public clonotypes among themselves (approximately 2,500) than newly diagnosed patients did (roughly 910).

The method was multiplex PCR. The data were produced on an Illumina HiSeq 4000. To build TCR beta libraries, CDR3 regions were amplified by Arm-PCR using iRepertoire HTBI primers. Before sequencing, the PCR products went through gel purification. Under the source paper's analysis protocol: Across samples, 55 to 80 TRBV and approximately 15 TRBJ segments were identified and used for gene usage analysis of CDR3 amino acid clonotypes. COPE and FqMerger were used to merge filtered high-quality paired reads into contigs. Contigs were aligned with BLAST to IMGT TRBV, TRBD and TRBJ reference genes, and CDR3 was defined per IMGT. Any clonotype with a frequency above 0.1% was counted as a highly expanded clone. Shannon entropy was used to measure repertoire diversity, and the Gini coefficient was used to measure V-J evenness. Clonotypes shared by more than one individual were considered public. TCRdb reprocessing: public reads trimmed at Q25 with fastp, clones called with MiXCR, in-frame beta chains kept. Each entry merges the rows of one CDR3 protein and shows their most common DNA and genes. TCRdb, not the authors, supplied the V and J calls. For this sample the table gives about 430,000 distinct CDR3 sequences, of which roughly 15% were detected only once. The top ten constitute about 8% of the sample.

In regard to this clonotype: What antigen it recognizes has not been identified. No clone much larger than this one lies a single base away; base qualities are absent.

This sample's time point label indicates: newly diagnosed GD, antithyroid drugs for less than 3 months. For both TCR sequencing and RNA sequencing, RNA was extracted from PBMCs using TRIzol. The diagnosis of Graves' disease was made according to American Thyroid Association guidelines. Patients for the study were recruited at an endocrinology department in Xi'an, China. Each patient gave 7 to 9.5 milliliters of peripheral blood, collected in an EDTA anticoagulant tube. Ficoll Paque Plus density gradient separation was used to isolate PBMCs, and no further T cell sorting was performed. RNA quality was checked with an Agilent 2100 Bioanalyzer and agarose gel, and concentration with a NanoDrop 2000. The CDR3 runs 16 amino acids, cysteine and phenylalanine included. Only the CDR3 portion is preserved as DNA: 48 bases, with reading frame beginning at the first base. CDR1 and CDR2 were assigned from the germline V gene as SGHRS and YFSETQ. V has 4 bases trimmed and J has 7 bases trimmed; junction bases matching no gene number 6.

The same data also contributed to another study, on T cells in Graves' hyperthyroidism and ophthalmopathy. The second study also describes: Graves' hyperthyroidism was defined as stable when no progression to ophthalmopathy occurred over 18 months of follow-up. Hyperthyroidism patients were aged 18 to 65 years and newly diagnosed, with disease duration of less than 2 months. Exclusion was applied to patients with uncontrolled infections, other autoimmune diseases, pregnancy or lactation. Diagnoses relied on clinical symptoms, serum thyroxine and TRAb, thyroid ultrasound and orbital computed tomography. The TCR CDR3 was subjected to a first round of RT-PCR using the HTBI primer set and the Qiagen OneStep RT-PCR kit. Most expanded thyroid clonotypes (frequency above 0.001) were also detected in blood, suggesting blood repertoires may reflect thyroid immune responses. Ophthalmopathy was separated from stable hyperthyroidism by a 13 V-J signature model, with around 90% sensitivity and about 84% specificity obtained in cross-validation and 80%/75% obtained in testing. During validation, the model predicted progression to ophthalmopathy a median of around 6 months ahead of onset, with almost 71% sensitivity and roughly 75% specificity. TCR V-J signatures able to tell the groups apart were searched for in a discovery cohort of about a hundred patients, of whom more than 40 had Graves' ophthalmopathy and roughly 59 had stable Graves' hyperthyroidism. Whether ophthalmopathy could be predicted prospectively was tested in an independent validation cohort made up of about 20 hyperthyroidism patients plus 17 patients who later progressed to ophthalmopathy. The 100 discovery patients were divided at random into training and test sets in a 7:3 ratio. In several Graves' hyperthyroidism patients, the study also compared T-cell repertoires from thyroid tissue with T-cell repertoires from blood. Once sampling was done, hyperthyroidism patients were given methimazole at a starting dose of 30 mg daily, whereas ophthalmopathy patients were given high-dose intravenous methylprednisolone. Libraries were constructed in a second round of multiplex PCR, after which size selection and purification were carried out. Sequencing of the libraries was done on an Illumina HiSeq2000 using paired-end 100 bp reads. SOAPnuke was used to process the raw data, throwing out any read that contained adapters or uncalled bases, had a mean Phred below 15, or lacked an exact constant-primer or identifier match. COPE v1.2.5 was used to merge the high-quality paired reads, and each unique nucleotide sequence was defined as a clonotype. MiTCR v1.1 was used to align clonotypes to the IMGT TRBV, TRBD and TRBJ reference segments. The analysis was restricted to V-J combinations with a frequency above 0.0001, which together covered approximately 99% of the repertoires. The TCS score was defined as the ratio of F50 (clonal expansion) to E x V (chaos), calculated using BLOSUM62-based TCRdist between CDR3 peptides within each V-J. Welch's t-statistics and random forest reduced 514 V-J features to fewer than 15, which were used in a naive Bayes classifier (R e1071). Sample size was not statistically predetermined, and blinding of investigators to group allocation was not performed. The paper reports TCR Vbeta CDR3 sequencing of 140 or so peripheral blood samples: approximately 41 ophthalmopathy, roughly 74 hyperthyroidism and approximately 17 progressor patients.

This TCR derives from a woman aged 40 to 50 with Graves disease. Donor details come from another sample of the same person, matched by shared clones. The rearrangement joined TRBV5-1 to TRBJ2-1, and TRBD2 matches 15 of the central bases. Sequencing was performed on peripheral blood mononuclear cells (PBMCs), taken at new diagnosis, from a patient treated with antithyroid drugs. This receptor has the CDR3 CASSKGLAGGTNEQFF. The DNA sequence is as follows: TGCGCCAGCAGCAAGGGACTAGCGGGAGGAACTAATGAGCAGTTCTTC.